Listed here are 6 T cell receptor beta chains from one sample, sequenced in a study of cytomegalovirus exposure and HLA in healthy donors. The PCR contained 60 Vbeta and 13 Jbeta primers. The table came from immunoSEQ multiplex PCR; TCRdb's copy has only in-frame clones and leaves some out. The sample's table shows about 130,000 clones. Sequencing was done on a sample of PBMCs. These receptors were taken from a woman aged 60-70 years in good health and CMV-seronegative.

In DNA, the CDR3 is TGTGCCAGCAGCTTGTCCGTGAAAAGGGGTTCCTACAATGAGCAGTTCTTC. This encodes CASSLSVKRGSYNEQFF. The gene calls are TRBV5-6 and TRBJ2-1, with a possible D match to TRBD1 (5 bases). Per germline, CDR1 SGHDT and CDR2 YYEEEE. The germline V and J ends were trimmed by 1 base and 1 base, with 15 bases remaining between them. The CDR3 consists of 17 residues.

The CDR3 DNA sequence: TGTGCCAGCAGTTTTGACAGCAACGGGCTTTCACCCCTCCACTTT. This codes for CASSFDSNGLSPLHF. The rearrangement uses TRBV6-5 and TRBJ1-6; D perhaps matches TRBD1 (5 bases). CDR1 MNHEY and CDR2 SVGAGI come from the germline V gene. This CDR3 region has 15 residues. The V and J ends lost 4 bases and 9 bases respectively, with 16 bases between them.

This rearrangement joins TRBV2 to TRBJ2-2, with a tentative D call TRBD1 (6 bases). Germline V CDR1 and CDR2: SNHLY, FYNNEI. CDR3 size: 16 residues. V lost 6 bases and J 1 base, leaving 15 bases between the germline ends. The DNA for the CDR3 is TGTGCCAGCAGGAGGACAGCCACCTTGAACACCGGGGAGCTGTTTTTT. Translating it yields CASRRTATLNTGELFF.

The chain joins TRBV11-2 to TRBJ2-1; no clear D. Germline CDR1 and CDR2: SGHAT and FQNNGV. The CDR3 extends over 15 amino acids. Trimming took off 3 bases at V and 8 bases at J, with 17 bases between the two ends. The CDR3 spells CASSLNSAGDDEQFF. DNA for the CDR3: TGTGCCAGCAGCTTGAATTCCGCTGGAGATGATGAGCAGTTCTTC.

The chain combines TRBV7-2 with TRBJ2-5; 12 nucleotides match TRBD2. CDR1 and CDR2 (germline): SGHTA, FQGNSA. This CDR3 region has 15 residues. The trim removed 7 bases at V and 4 bases at J, leaving 7 bases unmatched. The CDR3 DNA reads as TGTGCCAGCACGGGACTAGCGGGTAATCGAGAGACCCAGTACTTC. It specifies CASTGLAGNRETQYF.

The J gene is TRBJ2-2, the V gene TRBV6-6; TRBD2 agrees at 8 bases. The CDR3 length is 16 residues. Trimming at V came to 1 base and at J to 7 bases, leaving 8 bases not matched to a gene. CDR1 and CDR2 from the germline V gene are MNHNY and SVGAGI (reference sequence). The CDR3 nucleotides read TGTGCCAGCAGTTACTTAGCAGCGGGAGTGAGCGGGGAGCTGTTTTTT. Translating gives CASSYLAAGVSGELFF.